This T cell receptor (beta chain) was identified during a study of identical twins. Study outcomes and limitations: Conclusions were based on cross-sectional statistical analysis, without following the same donors.

Between the trimmed V and J ends, which lost 6 bases and 4 bases, there was a span of 16 bases. The CDR3 totals 15 residues. Germline V CDR1 and CDR2: SGHRS, YFSETQ. Worth noting for this clonotype: Its cognate antigen is unknown.

Template switching introduced a universal primer site, and the cDNA bore unique molecular identifiers. One entry per CDR3 protein, called by TCRdb with MiXCR from the 5' RACE reads. The sample carries hundreds of thousands of distinct CDR3 sequences, roughly 18% recorded once. These same data were also listed under a study on T cells expressing NK-cell markers. That paper notes: TCR beta repertoires came from sorted CD3+CD56+NKG2C+, CD3+CD56+NKG2C- and CD3+CD56-NKG2C+ T cells.

The genes are TRBV5-1 and TRBJ2-2, with D tentatively TRBD2 (5 bases). This sequence was found in a woman aged 18-35 years in good health. The sequenced sample consisted of PBMCs. CDR3 bases: TGCGCCAGCAACGAACGCCCCGGAGGCACCGGGGAGCTGTTTTTT. It codes for CASNERPGGTGELFF.